This TCR beta chain was observed in a study of blood T cell repertoires in COVID-19. For the study at large: Material from acute and convalescent COVID-19 was sourced from the United States, Italy and Spain. PBMCs, B-cell-depleted T cells, or T cells provided the cDNA or gDNA that made up the material.

The CDR3 is made up of 14 amino acids. Germline V gene lookup returns CDR1 LNHNV and CDR2 YYDKDF (reference sequence). Trimming shortened V by 7 bases and J by 2 bases, and 12 bases separated the two germline ends. TCRdb's copy holds only in-frame clones and misses some; the assay was immunoSEQ multiplex PCR. The table records 150,000 or so clones, around 87% of them present only once. Material: peripheral blood. The chain links TRBV15 to TRBJ1-5; the D is unclear. The sequence was obtained from a man older than 75 with acute or convalescent COVID-19. CDR3 residues: CATTRGVGNQPQHF. The CDR3 region has the DNA TGTGCCACCACCCGGGGAGTCGGCAATCAGCCCCAGCATTTT. Using reference TRBV15 and TRBJ1-5 for the parts outside the CDR3, the full variable domain is DAMVIQNPRYQVTQFGKPVTLSCSQTLNHNVMYWYQQKSSQAPKLLFHYYDKDFNNEADTPDNFQSRRPNTSFCFLDIRSPGLGDTAMYLCATTRGVGNQPQHFGDGTRLSIL.